The 28 T cell receptor beta chains below all came from one sample that was sequenced in a study of T cells expressing NK-cell markers. TCRdb re-called the 5' RACE reads and catalogs CDR3 proteins one per entry, DNA excluded. Found here are about 460,000 distinct CDR3 sequences; the top ten clones hold over 1.3%. Sequenced: blood T cells: a sorted CD56 or NKG2C T cell subset, CD4+ or CD8+ T cells, or bulk PBMC T cells (not recorded which). Receptors were obtained from a woman aged 45-59 years in good health.

V usage is TRBV5-1 and J usage is TRBJ2-1; the D call of TRBD2 rests on TCRdb alone, since no DNA is present to check it. The CDR3 is 18 amino acids. Per the germline V gene, CDR1 is SGHRS and CDR2 is YFSETQ. CDR3: CASSLTTSGTRAYNEQFF.

The rearrangement links TRBV7-2 to TRBJ2-5; TCRdb designates TRBD1, a call that cannot be tested without DNA. The CDR3 covers 15 residues. Germline CDR1 and CDR2: SGHTA and FQGNSA. CDR3 sequence: CASSPRTGRQETQYF.

Here the CDR3 reads CSADDYPKYNEQFF. The chain is built from TRBV20-1 and TRBJ2-1; TCRdb outputs TRBD2, but without DNA this stays unchecked. The CDR3 loop spans 14 amino acids. Looked up from germline, CDR1 is DFQATT and CDR2 is SNEGSKA (reference sequence).

The chain uses TRBV24-1 and TRBJ2-7; the TCRdb D gene call, TRBD2, has no DNA to confirm it. The CDR3 consists of 12 residues. CDR1 KGHDR and CDR2 SFDVKD come from the germline V gene. The CDR3 spells CATSQAGLEQYF.

The chain joins TRBV12-3 or TRBV12-4 to TRBJ2-3. The CDR3 covers 12 residues. CDR3 sequence reads: CASSLLGDTQYF.

This chain joins TRBV7-3 and TRBJ2-3; TCRdb returns TRBD2, unconfirmable since there is no DNA. The CDR3 length is 16 residues. Germline lookup yields CDR1 SGHTA and CDR2 FQGTGA. The CDR3 spells CASSLLAGEHTDTQYF.

The V and J genes are TRBV15 and TRBJ2-3; TCRdb lists TRBD1, though no DNA is available to test this call. The CDR3 totals 15 residues. Germline V gene sequence: CDR1 LNHNV, CDR2 YYDKDF (reference sequence). This CDR3 is CATSRVRGRTDTQYF.

The rearrangement joins TRBV19 to TRBJ1-2. The CDR3 runs 15 residues. Per germline, CDR1 LNHDA and CDR2 SQIVND (reference sequence). CDR3 amino acids: CASSMPPAGNYGYTF.

The chain uses TRBV10-3 and TRBJ2-3; TCRdb proposes TRBD2, but this gene call is untestable without DNA. The CDR3 is made up of 14 amino acids. From germline, CDR1 is ENHRY and CDR2 SYGVKD. This chain's CDR3 is CAISVDGTSDTQYF.

The gene calls are TRBV19 and TRBJ2-2; the D call from TCRdb, TRBD1, cannot be confirmed without DNA. The germline gives CDR1 LNHDA, CDR2 SQIVND (reference sequence). CDR3 size: 15 residues. The CDR3 spells CASSGKVPGTGELFF.

The V call is TRBV20-1, the J call TRBJ1-1; with no DNA, the TCRdb D assignment of TRBD1 cannot be verified. The CDR3 runs 14 residues. Germline V lookup: CDR1 DFQATT, CDR2 SNEGSKA (reference sequence). The CDR3 loop reads CSARDPAGGAEAFF.

The genes are TRBV7-9 and TRBJ2-2; the TRBD2 assignment by TCRdb is unverifiable without DNA. Per the germline V gene, CDR1 is SEHNR and CDR2 is FQNEAQ (reference sequence). The CDR3 consists of 16 residues. The CDR3: CASSGGRLMRTGELFF.

V is TRBV6-5 and J is TRBJ2-1; TCRdb designates TRBD1, a call that cannot be tested without DNA. The germline CDR1 and CDR2 sequences are MNHEY and SVGAGI. This CDR3 region has 17 residues. Here the CDR3 reads CASSLRSDRGPSNEQFF.

The chain carries TRBV11-2 and TRBJ2-7; the TCRdb call, TRBD2, lacks DNA for checking. The CDR3 has 17 amino acids. Germline CDR1 is SGHAT and CDR2 is FQNNGV. The CDR3 here is CASSLLAGGNLPYEQYF.

The rearrangement joins TRBV3-1 to TRBJ2-1; TCRdb's D gene call, TRBD2, goes unchecked for lack of DNA. In germline, CDR1 is LGHDT, CDR2 YNNKEL (reference sequence). The CDR3 has 15 amino acids. The CDR3 sequence is CASSQAQRENNEQFF.

The rearrangement uses TRBV12-3 or TRBV12-4 and TRBJ2-2; there is no DNA to check the TCRdb D call of TRBD2. The length of the CDR3 is 14 residues. The CDR3 loop reads CASSPQMIGGELFF.

The chain is built from TRBV5-1 and TRBJ2-2; TCRdb reports TRBD1, a call that lacks DNA to check it against. CDR3 size: 17 residues. In germline, CDR1 is SGHRS, CDR2 YFSETQ. The CDR3 protein is CASSLIPPGGRTGELFF.

The CDR3 loop is CASSRNSATDTQYF. The chain is built from TRBV5-1 and TRBJ2-3. This CDR3 has 14 amino acids. CDR1 and CDR2 from the germline V gene are SGHRS and YFSETQ.

The rearrangement joins TRBV5-1 to TRBJ2-1. The CDR3 sequence is 12 residues long. Germline V gene data show CDR1 as SGHRS and CDR2 as YFSETQ. CDR3 residues: CASSLARNEQFF.

This chain joins TRBV5-1 and TRBJ1-1. The CDR3 is 13 residues long. Per germline, CDR1 SGHRS and CDR2 YFSETQ. CDR3 region: CASSQGPTYEAFF.

The rearrangement joins TRBV24-1 to TRBJ1-5. The CDR3 sequence is 15 residues long. Germline V gene data show CDR1 as KGHDR and CDR2 as SFDVKD. The CDR3 is CATSDTTGSNQPQHF.

The chain couples TRBV27 to TRBJ1-2; absent DNA, TCRdb's TRBD1 call cannot be checked. CDR1 is MNHEY and CDR2 is SMNVEV in the germline V gene (reference sequence). The CDR3 is 13 residues long. CDR3 sequence reads: CASRLTGDYGYTF.

The chain joins TRBV20-1 to TRBJ2-5; TCRdb indicates TRBD1, and absent DNA this call remains unverified. The CDR3 spans 12 residues. Germline V gives CDR1 DFQATT, CDR2 SNEGSKA (reference sequence). The CDR3 loop is CSARGAGETQYF.

This chain joins TRBV11-2 and TRBJ1-1. The germline V gene has CDR1 SGHAT and CDR2 FQNNGV. The CDR3 contains 14 residues. Here the CDR3 reads CASSSWQLNTEAFF.

The V call is TRBV20-1, the J call TRBJ2-4. The CDR3 has 16 residues. Germline V lookup: CDR1 DFQATT, CDR2 SNEGSKA (reference sequence). CDR3 sequence: CSARDDGSLAKNIQYF.

The chain recombines TRBV9 with TRBJ2-1; as DNA is missing, the TRBD2 call by TCRdb cannot be tested. CDR1 SGDLS and CDR2 YYNGEE come from the germline V gene. This CDR3 region has 15 residues. The chain's CDR3 is CASSPTLAGAGEQFF.

The chain joins TRBV5-1 to TRBJ1-1; lacking DNA, the TRBD1 call made by TCRdb goes unchecked. Germline CDR1 is SGHRS and CDR2 is YFSETQ. The CDR3 has 15 amino acids. The chain's CDR3 is CASSPSGGLNTEAFF.

This chain uses TRBV28 with TRBJ2-1; there is no DNA to check the TCRdb D call of TRBD2. Germline-derived CDR1 and CDR2 are MDHEN and SYDVKM. This CDR3 comprises 20 residues. The CDR3 sequence: CASSSPLIPTASGDFNEQFF.